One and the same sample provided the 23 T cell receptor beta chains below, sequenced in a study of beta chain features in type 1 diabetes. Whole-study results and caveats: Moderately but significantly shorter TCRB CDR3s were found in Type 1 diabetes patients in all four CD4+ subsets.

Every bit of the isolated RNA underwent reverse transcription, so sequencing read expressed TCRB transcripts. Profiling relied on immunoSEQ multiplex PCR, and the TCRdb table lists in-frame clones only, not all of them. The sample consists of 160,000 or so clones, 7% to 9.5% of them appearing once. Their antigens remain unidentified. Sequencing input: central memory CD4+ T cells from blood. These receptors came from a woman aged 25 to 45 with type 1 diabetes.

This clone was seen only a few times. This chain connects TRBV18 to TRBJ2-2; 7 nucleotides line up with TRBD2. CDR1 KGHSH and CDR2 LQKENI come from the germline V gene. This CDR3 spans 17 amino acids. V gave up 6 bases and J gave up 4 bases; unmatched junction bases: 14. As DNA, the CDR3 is TGTGCCAGCTCCCAGGGCCTAGCGGATGGGCCCACCGGGGAGCTGTTTTTT. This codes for CASSQGLADGPTGELFF.

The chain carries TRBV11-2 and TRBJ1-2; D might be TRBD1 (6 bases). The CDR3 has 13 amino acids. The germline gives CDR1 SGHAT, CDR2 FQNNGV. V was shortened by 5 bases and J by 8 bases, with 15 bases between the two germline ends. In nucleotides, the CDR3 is TGTGCCAGCAGCCCTAGCCCCAGGGGCGGCTACACCTTC. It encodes CASSPSPRGGYTF. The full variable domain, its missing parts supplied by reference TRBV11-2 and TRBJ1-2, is EAGVAQSPRYKIIEKRQSVAFWCNPISGHATLYWYQQILGQGPKLLIQFQNNGVVDDSQLPKDRFSAERLKGVDSTLKIQPAKLEDSAVYLCASSPSPRGGYTFGSGTRLTVV.

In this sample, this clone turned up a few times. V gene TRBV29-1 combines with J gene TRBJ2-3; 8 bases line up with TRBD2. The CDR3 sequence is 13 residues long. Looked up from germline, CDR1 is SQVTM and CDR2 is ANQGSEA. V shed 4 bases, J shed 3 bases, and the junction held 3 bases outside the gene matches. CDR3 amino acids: CSVGGGNTDTQYF. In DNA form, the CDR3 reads TGCAGCGTTGGCGGGGGGAATACAGATACGCAGTATTTT.

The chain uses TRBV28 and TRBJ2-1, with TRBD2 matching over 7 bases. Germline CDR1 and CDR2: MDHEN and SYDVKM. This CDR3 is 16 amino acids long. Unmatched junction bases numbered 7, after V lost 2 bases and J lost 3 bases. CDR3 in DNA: TGTGCCAGCAGTTTACTTAGCGGGCTACTCTACAATGAGCAGTTCTTC. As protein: CASSLLSGLLYNEQFF. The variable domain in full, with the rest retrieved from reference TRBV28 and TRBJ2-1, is DVKVTQSSRYLVKRTGEKVFLECVQDMDHENMFWYRQDPGLGLRLIYFSYDVKMKEKGDIPEGYSVSREKKERFSLILESASTNQTSMYLCASSLLSGLLYNEQFFGPGTRLTVL.

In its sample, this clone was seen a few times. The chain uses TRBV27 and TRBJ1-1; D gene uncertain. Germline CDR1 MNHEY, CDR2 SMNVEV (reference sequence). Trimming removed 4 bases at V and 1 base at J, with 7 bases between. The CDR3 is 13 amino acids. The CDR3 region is CASSYRGNTEAFF. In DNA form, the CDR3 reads TGTGCCAGCAGTTACCGGGGGAACACTGAAGCTTTCTTT.

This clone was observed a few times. The CDR3: CSASSRRGYTF. For the CDR3, the DNA is TGCAGTGCTAGCTCTAGGCGGGGCTACACCTTC. The chain is built from TRBV20-1 and TRBJ1-2; D remains unclear. Between the trimmed V and J ends, which lost 3 bases and 8 bases, there was a span of 10 bases. The CDR3 is made up of 11 amino acids. Germline V CDR1 and CDR2: DFQATT, SNEGSKA (reference sequence).

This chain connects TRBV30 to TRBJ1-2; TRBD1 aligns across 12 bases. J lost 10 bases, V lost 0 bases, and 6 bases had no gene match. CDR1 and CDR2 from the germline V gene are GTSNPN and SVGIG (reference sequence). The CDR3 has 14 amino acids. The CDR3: CAWSVSGTGGPYTF. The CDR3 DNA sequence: TGTGCCTGGAGTGTAAGCGGGACAGGGGGCCCCTACACCTTC.

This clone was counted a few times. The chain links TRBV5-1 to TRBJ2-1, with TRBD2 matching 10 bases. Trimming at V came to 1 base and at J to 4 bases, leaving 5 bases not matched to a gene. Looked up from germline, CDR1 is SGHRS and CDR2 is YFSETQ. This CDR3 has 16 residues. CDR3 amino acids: CASSLTSGTLYNEQFF. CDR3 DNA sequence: TGCGCCAGCAGCTTGACTAGCGGGACCTTATACAATGAGCAGTTCTTC.

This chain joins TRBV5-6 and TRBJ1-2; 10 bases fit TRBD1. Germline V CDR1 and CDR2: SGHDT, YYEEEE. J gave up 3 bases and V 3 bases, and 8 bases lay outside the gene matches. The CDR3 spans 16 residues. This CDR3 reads CASSWGSDRGHYGYTF. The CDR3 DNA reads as TGTGCCAGCAGCTGGGGCTCCGACAGGGGGCACTATGGCTACACCTTC. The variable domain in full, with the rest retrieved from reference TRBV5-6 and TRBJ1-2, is DAGVTQSPTHLIKTRGQQVTLRCSPKSGHDTVSWYQQALGQGPQFIFQYYEEEERQRGNFPDRFSGHQFPNYSSELNVNALLLGDSALYLCASSWGSDRGHYGYTFGSGTRLTVV.

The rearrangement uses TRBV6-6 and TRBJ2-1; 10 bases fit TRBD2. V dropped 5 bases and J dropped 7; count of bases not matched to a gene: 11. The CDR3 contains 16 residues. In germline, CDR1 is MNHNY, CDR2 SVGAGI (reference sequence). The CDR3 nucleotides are TGTGCCAGCAGTCCTCGGACTAGCGGAGTGGGAAATGAGCAGTTCTTC. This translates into CASSPRTSGVGNEQFF.

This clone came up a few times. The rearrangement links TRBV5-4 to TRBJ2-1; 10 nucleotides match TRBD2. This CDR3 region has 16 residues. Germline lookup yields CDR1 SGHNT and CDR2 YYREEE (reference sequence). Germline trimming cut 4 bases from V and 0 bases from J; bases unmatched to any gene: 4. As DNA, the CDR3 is TGTGCCAGCAGCCCCCGACTAGCGGGCTCCTACAATGAGCAGTTCTTC. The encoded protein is CASSPRLAGSYNEQFF.

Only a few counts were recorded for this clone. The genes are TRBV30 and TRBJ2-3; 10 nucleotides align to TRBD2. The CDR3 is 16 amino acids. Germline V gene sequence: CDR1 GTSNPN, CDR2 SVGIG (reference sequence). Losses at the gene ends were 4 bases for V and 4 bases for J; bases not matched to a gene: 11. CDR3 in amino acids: CAWTQGLAGGADTQYF. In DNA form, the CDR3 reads TGTGCCTGGACCCAGGGTTTAGCGGGAGGAGCAGATACGCAGTATTTT.

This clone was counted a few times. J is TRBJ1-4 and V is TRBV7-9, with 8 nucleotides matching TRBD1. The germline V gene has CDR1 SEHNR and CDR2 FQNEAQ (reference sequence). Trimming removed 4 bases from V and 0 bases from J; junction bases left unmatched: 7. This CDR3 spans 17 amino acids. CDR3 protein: CASSYGWTGPTNEKLFF. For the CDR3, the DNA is TGTGCCAGCAGCTACGGATGGACAGGGCCAACTAATGAAAAACTGTTTTTT.

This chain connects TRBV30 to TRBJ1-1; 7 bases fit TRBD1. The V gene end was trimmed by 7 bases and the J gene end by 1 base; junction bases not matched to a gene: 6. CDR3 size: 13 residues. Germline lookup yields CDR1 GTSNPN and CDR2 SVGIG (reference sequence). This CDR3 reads CAFGQARNTEAFF. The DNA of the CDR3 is TGTGCCTTCGGACAGGCTCGGAACACTGAAGCTTTCTTT. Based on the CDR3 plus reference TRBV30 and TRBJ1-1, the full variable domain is SQTIHQWPATLVQPVGSPLSLECTVEGTSNPNLYWYRQAAGRGLQLLFYSVGIGQISSEVPQNLSASRPQDRQFILSSKKLLLSDSGFYLCAFGQARNTEAFFGQGTRLTVV.

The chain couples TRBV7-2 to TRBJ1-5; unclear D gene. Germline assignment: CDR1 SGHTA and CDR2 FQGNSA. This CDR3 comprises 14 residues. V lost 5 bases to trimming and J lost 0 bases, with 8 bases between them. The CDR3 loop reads CASSEGFSNQPQHF. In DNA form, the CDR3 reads TGTGCCAGCAGCGAGGGATTTAGCAATCAGCCCCAGCATTTT.

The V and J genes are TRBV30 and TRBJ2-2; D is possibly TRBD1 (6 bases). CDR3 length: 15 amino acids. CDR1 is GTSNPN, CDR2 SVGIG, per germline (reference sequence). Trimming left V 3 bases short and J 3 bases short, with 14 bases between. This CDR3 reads CAWSKQGVHTGELFF. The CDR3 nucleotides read TGTGCCTGGAGCAAACAGGGTGTGCACACCGGGGAGCTGTTTTTT. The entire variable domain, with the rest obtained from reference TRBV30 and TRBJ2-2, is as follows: SQTIHQWPATLVQPVGSPLSLECTVEGTSNPNLYWYRQAAGRGLQLLFYSVGIGQISSEVPQNLSASRPQDRQFILSSKKLLLSDSGFYLCAWSKQGVHTGELFFGEGSRLTVL.

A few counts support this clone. The CDR3 is CASSLGTGPEDGYTF. CDR3 nucleotides: TGTGCCAGCAGCTTGGGGACAGGTCCTGAAGATGGCTACACCTTC. The chain is built from TRBV7-9 and TRBJ1-2, with TRBD1 matching over 8 bases. Germline V CDR1 and CDR2: SEHNR, FQNEAQ (reference sequence). The CDR3 contains 15 residues. J gave up 6 bases and V 3 bases, and 9 bases lay outside the gene matches.

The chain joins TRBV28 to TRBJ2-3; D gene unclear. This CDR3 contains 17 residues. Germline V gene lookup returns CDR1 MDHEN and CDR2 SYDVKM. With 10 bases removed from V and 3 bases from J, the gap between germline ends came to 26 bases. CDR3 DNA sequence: TGTGCCATAGAAGAGCGTCTCAACAAGGAATTGACAGATACGCAGTATTTT. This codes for CAIEERLNKELTDTQYF.

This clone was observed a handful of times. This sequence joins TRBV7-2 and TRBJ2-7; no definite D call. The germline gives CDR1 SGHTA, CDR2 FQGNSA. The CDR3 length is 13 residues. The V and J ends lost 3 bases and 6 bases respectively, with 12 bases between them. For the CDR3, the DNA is TGTGCCAGCAGCTTCTCCCCAGGCCCCGAGCAGTACTTC. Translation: CASSFSPGPEQYF.

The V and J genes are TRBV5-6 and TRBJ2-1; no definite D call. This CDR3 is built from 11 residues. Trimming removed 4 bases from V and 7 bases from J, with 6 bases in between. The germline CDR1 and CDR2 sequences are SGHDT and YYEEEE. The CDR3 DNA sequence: TGTGCCAGCAGCATATTAAATGAGCAGTTCTTC. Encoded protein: CASSILNEQFF.

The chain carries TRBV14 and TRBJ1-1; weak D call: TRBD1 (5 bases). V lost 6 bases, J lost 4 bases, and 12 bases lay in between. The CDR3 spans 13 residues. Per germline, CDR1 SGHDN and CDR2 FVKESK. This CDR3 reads CASSRTRGTEAFF. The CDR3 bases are TGTGCCAGCAGTCGGACAAGAGGCACTGAAGCTTTCTTT.

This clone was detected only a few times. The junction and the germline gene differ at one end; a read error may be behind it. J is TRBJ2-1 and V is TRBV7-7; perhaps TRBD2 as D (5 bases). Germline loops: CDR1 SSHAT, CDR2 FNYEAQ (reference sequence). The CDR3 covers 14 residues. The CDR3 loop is CASSLGGGRHEQFF. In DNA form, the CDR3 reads TGTGCTAGCAGCTTAGGAGGAGGTAGGCATGAGCAGTTCTTC. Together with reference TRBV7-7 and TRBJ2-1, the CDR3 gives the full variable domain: GAGVSQSPRYKVTKRGQDVTLRCDPISSHATLYWYQQALGQGPEFLTYFNYEAQPDKSGLPSDRFSAERPEGSISTLTIQRTEQRDSAMYRCASSLGGGRHEQFFGPGTRLTVL.

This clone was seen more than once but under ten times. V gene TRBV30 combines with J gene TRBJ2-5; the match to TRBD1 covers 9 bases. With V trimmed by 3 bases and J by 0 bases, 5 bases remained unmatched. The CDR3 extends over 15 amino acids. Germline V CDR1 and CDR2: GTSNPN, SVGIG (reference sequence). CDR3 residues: CAWSYRDRDQETQYF. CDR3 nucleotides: TGTGCCTGGAGCTACCGGGACAGGGACCAAGAGACCCAGTACTTC. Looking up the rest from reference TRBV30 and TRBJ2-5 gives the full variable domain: SQTIHQWPATLVQPVGSPLSLECTVEGTSNPNLYWYRQAAGRGLQLLFYSVGIGQISSEVPQNLSASRPQDRQFILSSKKLLLSDSGFYLCAWSYRDRDQETQYFGPGTRLLVL.